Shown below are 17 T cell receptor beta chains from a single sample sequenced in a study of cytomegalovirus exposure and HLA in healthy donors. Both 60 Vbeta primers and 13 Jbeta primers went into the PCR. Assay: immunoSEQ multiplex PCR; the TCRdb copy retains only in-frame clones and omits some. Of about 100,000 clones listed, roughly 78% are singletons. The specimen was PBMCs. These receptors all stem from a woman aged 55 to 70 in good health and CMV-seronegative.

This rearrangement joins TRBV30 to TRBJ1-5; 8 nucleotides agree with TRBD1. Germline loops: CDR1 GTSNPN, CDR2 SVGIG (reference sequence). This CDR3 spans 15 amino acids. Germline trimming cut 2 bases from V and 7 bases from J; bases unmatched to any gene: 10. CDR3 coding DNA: TGTGCCTGGAGTCCGCAGACAGGGGTCAGCCAGCCCCAGCATTTT. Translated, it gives CAWSPQTGVSQPQHF.

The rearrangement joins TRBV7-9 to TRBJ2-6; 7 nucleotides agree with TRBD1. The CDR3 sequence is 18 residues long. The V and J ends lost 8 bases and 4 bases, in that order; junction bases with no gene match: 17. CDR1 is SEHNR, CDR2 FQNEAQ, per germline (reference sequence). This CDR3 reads CASLLGTGEFSGANVLTF. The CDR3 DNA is TGTGCCAGCTTGTTAGGAACAGGGGAGTTTTCCGGGGCCAACGTCCTGACTTTC.

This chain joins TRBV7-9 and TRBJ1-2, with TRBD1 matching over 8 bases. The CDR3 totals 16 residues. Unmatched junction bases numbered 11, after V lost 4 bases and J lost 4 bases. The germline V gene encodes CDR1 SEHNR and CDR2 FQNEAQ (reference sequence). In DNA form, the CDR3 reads TGTGCCAGCAGCTCCCAGGGGGCGCAGGACGCCTATGGCTACACCTTC. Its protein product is CASSSQGAQDAYGYTF.

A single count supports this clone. CDR3: CASSLEAGETQYF. CDR3 coding DNA: TGTGCCAGCAGCTTAGAAGCGGGGGAGACCCAGTACTTC. The chain has TRBV7-7 and TRBJ2-5, with 7 bases matching TRBD2. The CDR3 extends over 13 amino acids. V shed 1 base and J 5 bases; nucleotides not matched to a gene: 1. Germline CDR1 SSHAT, CDR2 FNYEAQ (reference sequence). The entire variable domain, with the rest obtained from reference TRBV7-7 and TRBJ2-5, is as follows: GAGVSQSPRYKVTKRGQDVTLRCDPISSHATLYWYQQALGQGPEFLTYFNYEAQPDKSGLPSDRFSAERPEGSISTLTIQRTEQRDSAMYRCASSLEAGETQYFGPGTRLLVL.

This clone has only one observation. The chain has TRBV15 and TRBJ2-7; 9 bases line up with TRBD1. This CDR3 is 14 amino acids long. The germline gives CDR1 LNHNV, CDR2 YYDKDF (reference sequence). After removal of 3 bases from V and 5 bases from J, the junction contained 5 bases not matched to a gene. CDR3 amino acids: CATSRAGQGNEQYF. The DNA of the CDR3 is TGTGCCACCAGCAGGGCGGGACAGGGAAACGAGCAGTACTTC.

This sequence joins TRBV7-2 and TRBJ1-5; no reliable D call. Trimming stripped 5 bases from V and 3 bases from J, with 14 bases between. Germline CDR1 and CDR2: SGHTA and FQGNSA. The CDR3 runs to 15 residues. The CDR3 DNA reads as TGTGCCAGCAGCCTAGACGGAGCGTACAATCAGCCCCAGCATTTT. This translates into CASSLDGAYNQPQHF.

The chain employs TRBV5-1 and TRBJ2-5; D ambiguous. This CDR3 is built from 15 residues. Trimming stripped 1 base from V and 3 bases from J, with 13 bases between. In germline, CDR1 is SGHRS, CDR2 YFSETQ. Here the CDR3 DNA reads TGCGCCAGCAGCTTGAACACACGCGGCGAAGAGACCCAGTACTTC. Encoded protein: CASSLNTRGEETQYF.

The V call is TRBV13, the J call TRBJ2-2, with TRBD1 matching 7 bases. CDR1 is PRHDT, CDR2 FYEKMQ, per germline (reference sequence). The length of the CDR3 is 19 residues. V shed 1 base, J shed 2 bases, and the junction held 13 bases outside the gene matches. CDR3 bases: TGTGCCAGCAGCTTAGCCCCCCTGGGACAGCGCTTTAACACCGGGGAGCTGTTTTTT. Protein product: CASSLAPLGQRFNTGELFF.

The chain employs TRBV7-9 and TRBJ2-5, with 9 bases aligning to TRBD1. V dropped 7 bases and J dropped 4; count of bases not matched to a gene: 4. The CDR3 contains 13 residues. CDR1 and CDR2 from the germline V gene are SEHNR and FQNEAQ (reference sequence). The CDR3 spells CASKDRGRETQYF. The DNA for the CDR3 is TGTGCCAGCAAGGACAGGGGAAGAGAGACCCAGTACTTC.

The CDR3 region has the DNA TGTGCCAGCAGCTTAGATCCGCGCAACCTAGAGACCCAGTACTTC. Amino acids: CASSLDPRNLETQYF. The chain uses TRBV7-6 and TRBJ2-5; no reliable D call. The CDR3 has 15 residues. The germline V and J ends were trimmed by 1 base and 4 bases, with 13 bases remaining between them. Germline V CDR1 and CDR2: SGHVS, FNYEAQ.

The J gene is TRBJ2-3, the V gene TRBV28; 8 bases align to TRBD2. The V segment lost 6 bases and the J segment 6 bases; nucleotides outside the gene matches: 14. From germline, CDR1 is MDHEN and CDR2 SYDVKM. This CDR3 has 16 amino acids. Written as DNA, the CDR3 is TGTGCCAGCAGCACGCCTACTAGCGGAGGCCCCGATACGCAGTATTTT. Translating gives CASSTPTSGGPDTQYF.

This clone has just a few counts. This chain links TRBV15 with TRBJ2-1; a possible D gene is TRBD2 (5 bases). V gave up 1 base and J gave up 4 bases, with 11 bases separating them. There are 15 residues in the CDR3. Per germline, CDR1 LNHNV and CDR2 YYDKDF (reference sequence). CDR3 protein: CATSRARTGYNEQFF. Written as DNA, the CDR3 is TGTGCCACCAGCAGAGCGAGGACGGGGTACAATGAGCAGTTCTTC.

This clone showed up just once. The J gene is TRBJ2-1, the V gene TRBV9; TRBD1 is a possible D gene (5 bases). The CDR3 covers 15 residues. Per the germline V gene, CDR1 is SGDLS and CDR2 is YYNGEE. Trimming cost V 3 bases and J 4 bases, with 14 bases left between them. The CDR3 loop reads CASSALGQGYNEQFF. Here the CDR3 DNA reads TGTGCCAGCAGCGCCCTGGGGCAGGGTTACAATGAGCAGTTCTTC. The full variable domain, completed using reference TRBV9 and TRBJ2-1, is DSGVTQTPKHLITATGQRVTLRCSPRSGDLSVYWYQQSLDQGLQFLIQYYNGEERAKGNILERFSAQQFPDLHSELNLSSLELGDSALYFCASSALGQGYNEQFFGPGTRLTVL.

The CDR3 region is CASSTQTGNQPQHF. CDR3 bases: TGTGCCAGTAGTACCCAGACAGGGAATCAGCCCCAGCATTTT. The V call is TRBV19, the J call TRBJ1-5; 7 bases map to TRBD1. Germline loops: CDR1 LNHDA, CDR2 SQIVND (reference sequence). CDR3 length equals 14 residues. V trimming: 4 bases; J trimming: 4 bases; junction bases outside the gene matches: 4.

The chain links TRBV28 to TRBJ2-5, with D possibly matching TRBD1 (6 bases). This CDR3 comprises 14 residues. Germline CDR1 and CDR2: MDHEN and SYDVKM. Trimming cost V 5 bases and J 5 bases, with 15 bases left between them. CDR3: CASSGPLGAETQYF. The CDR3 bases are TGTGCCAGCAGTGGACCGTTGGGGGCGGAGACCCAGTACTTC.

The DNA of the CDR3 is TGTGCCAGCAGCTTCGCGACTAGTTTCAATGAGCAGTTCTTC. Its translation: CASSFATSFNEQFF. The genes are TRBV5-4 and TRBJ2-1, with a possible D match to TRBD2 (6 bases). Germline V gene data show CDR1 as SGHNT and CDR2 as YYREEE (reference sequence). Trimming took off 2 bases at V and 6 bases at J, with 12 bases between the two ends. The length of the CDR3 is 14 residues.

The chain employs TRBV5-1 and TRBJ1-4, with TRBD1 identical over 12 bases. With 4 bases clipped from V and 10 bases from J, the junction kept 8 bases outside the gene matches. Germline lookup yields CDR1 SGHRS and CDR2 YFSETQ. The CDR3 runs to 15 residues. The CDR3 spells CASSAAGTGGAKLFF. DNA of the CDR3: TGCGCCAGCAGCGCGGCCGGGACAGGGGGCGCAAAACTGTTTTTT.